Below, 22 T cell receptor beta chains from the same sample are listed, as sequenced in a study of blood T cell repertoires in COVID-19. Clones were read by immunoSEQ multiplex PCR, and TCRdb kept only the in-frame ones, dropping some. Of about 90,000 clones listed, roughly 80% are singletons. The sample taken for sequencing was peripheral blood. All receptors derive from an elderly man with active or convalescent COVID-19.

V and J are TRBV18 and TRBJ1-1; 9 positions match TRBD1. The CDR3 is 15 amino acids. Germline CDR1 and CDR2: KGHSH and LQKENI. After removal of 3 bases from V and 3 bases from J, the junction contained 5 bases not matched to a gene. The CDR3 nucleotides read TGTGCCAGCTCACCCCTAGACAGGGGGGACACTGAAGCTTTCTTT. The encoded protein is CASSPLDRGDTEAFF.

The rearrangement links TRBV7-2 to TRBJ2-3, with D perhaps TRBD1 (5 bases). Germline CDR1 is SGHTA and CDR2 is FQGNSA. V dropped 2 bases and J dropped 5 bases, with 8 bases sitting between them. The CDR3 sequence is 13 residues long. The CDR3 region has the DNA TGTGCCAGCAGCTTAAGTAGGGGAGATACGCAGTATTTT. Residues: CASSLSRGDTQYF.

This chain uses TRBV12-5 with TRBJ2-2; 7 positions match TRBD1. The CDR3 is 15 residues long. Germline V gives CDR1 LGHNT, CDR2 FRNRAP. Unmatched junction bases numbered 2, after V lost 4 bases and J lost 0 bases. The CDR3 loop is CASGWGTANTGELFF. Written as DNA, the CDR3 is TGTGCTAGTGGTTGGGGGACAGCGAACACCGGGGAGCTGTTTTTT.

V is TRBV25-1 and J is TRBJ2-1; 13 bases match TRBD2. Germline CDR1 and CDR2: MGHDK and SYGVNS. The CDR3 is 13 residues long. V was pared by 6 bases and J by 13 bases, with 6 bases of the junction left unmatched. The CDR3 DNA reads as TGTGCCAGCAGCCTGGGGACTAGCGGGGCCCAGTTCTTC. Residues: CASSLGTSGAQFF.

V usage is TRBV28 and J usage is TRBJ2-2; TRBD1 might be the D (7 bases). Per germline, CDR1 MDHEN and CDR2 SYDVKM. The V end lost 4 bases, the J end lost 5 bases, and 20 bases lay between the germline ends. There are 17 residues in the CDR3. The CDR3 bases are TGTGCCAGCAGTTCGGGATTCGAGGCAGGGGGGACCGGGGAGCTGTTTTTT. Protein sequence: CASSSGFEAGGTGELFF.

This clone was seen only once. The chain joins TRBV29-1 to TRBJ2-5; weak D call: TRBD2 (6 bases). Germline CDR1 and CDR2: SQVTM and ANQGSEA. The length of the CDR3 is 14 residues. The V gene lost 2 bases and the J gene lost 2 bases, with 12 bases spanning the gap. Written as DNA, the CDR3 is TGCAGCGTTGAATGGCCAGGGAGGCAAGAGACCCAGTACTTC. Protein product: CSVEWPGRQETQYF.

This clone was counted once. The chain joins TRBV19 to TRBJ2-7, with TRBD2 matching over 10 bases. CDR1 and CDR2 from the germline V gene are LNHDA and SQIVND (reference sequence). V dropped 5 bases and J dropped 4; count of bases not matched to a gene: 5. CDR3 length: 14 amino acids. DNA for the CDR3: TGTGCCAGTAGTGCTAGCGGGGGAACTTACGAGCAGTACTTC. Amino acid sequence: CASSASGGTYEQYF.

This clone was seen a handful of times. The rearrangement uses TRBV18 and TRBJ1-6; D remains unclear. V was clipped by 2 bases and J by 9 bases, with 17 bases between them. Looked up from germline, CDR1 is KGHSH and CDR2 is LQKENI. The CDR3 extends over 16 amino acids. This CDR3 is CASSPSPPPAGSPLHF. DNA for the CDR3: TGTGCCAGCTCACCATCACCCCCCCCTGCAGGTTCACCCCTCCACTTT. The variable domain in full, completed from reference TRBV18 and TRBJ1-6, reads NAGVMQNPRHLVRRRGQEARLRCSPMKGHSHVYWYRQLPEEGLKFMVYLQKENIIDESGMPKERFSAEFPKEGPSILRIQQVVRGDSAAYFCASSPSPPPAGSPLHFGNGTRLTVT.

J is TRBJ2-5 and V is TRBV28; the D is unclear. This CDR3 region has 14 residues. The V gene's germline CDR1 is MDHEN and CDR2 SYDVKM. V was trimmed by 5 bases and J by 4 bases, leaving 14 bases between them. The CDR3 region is CASSPQTRPETQYF. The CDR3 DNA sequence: TGTGCCAGCAGTCCTCAGACACGGCCAGAGACCCAGTACTTC.

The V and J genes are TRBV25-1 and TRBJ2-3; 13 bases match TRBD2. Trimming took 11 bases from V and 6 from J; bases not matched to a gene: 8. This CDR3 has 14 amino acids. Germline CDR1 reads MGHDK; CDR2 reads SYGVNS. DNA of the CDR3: TGTGCCGGATCAACTAGCGGGGGGGTTGATACGCAGTATTTT. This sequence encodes CAGSTSGGVDTQYF.

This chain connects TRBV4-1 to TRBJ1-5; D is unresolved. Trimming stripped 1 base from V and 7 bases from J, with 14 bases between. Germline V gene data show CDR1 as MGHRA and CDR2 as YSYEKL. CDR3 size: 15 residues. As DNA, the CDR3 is TGCGCCAGCAGCCAAGGAGTCTCTGGCGGACAGCCCCAGCATTTT. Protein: CASSQGVSGGQPQHF.

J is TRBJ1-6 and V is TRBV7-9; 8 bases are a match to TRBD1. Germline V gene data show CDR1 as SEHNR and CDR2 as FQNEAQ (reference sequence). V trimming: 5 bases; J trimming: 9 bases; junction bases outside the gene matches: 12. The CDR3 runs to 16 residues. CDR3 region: CASSPQAGGISSPLHF. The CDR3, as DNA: TGTGCCAGCAGCCCCCAGGCAGGGGGCATAAGTTCACCCCTCCACTTT.

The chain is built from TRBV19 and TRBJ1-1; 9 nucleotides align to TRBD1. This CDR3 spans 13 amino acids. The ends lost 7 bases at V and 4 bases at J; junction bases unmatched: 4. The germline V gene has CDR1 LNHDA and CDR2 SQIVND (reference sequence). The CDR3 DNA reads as TGTGCCAGTATGGGACAGGGCCGCACTGAAGCTTTCTTT. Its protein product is CASMGQGRTEAFF. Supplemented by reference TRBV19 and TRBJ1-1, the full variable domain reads DGGITQSPKYLFRKEGQNVTLSCEQNLNHDAMYWYRQDPGQGLRLIYYSQIVNDFQKGDIAEGYSVSREKKESFPLTVTSAQKNPTAFYLCASMGQGRTEAFFGQGTRLTVV.

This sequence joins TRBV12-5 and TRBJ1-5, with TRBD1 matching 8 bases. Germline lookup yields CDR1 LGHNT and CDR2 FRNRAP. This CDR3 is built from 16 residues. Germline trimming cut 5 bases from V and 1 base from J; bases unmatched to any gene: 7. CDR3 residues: CASGPGQGRSNQPQHF. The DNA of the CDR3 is TGTGCTAGTGGTCCCGGACAGGGACGGAGCAATCAGCCCCAGCATTTT.

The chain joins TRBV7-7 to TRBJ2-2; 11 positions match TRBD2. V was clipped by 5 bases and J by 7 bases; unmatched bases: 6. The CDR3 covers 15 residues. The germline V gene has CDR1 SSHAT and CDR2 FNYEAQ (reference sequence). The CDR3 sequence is CASSPLAGGSGELFF. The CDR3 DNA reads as TGTGCCAGCAGCCCCCTAGCGGGGGGCAGCGGGGAGCTGTTTTTT.

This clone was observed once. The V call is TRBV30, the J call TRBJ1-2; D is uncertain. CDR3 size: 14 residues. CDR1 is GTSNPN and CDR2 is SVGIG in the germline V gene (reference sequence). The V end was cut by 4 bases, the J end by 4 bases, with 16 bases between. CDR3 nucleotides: TGTGCCTGGACCCACAGCCCGTCCTCCTATGGCTACACCTTC. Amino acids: CAWTHSPSSYGYTF.

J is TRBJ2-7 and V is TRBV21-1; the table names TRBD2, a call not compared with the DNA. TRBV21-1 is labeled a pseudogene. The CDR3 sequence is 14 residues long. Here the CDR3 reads CASSKALATYEQYF. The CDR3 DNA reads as TGTGCCAGCAGCAAGGCTCTAGCCACCTACGAGCAGTACTTC.

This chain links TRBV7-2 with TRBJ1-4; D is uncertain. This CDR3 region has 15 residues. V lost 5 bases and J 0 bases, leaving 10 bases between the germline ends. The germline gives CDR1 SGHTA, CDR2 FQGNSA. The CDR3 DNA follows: TGTGCCAGCAGCCCGGTGATGGCAACTAATGAAAAACTGTTTTTT. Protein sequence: CASSPVMATNEKLFF.

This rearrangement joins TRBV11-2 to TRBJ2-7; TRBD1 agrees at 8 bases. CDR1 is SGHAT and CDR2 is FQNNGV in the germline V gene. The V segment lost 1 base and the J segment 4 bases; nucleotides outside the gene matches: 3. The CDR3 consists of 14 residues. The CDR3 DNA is TGTGCCAGCAGCTTAGCAGGGGGCAATTACGAGCAGTACTTC. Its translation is CASSLAGGNYEQYF.

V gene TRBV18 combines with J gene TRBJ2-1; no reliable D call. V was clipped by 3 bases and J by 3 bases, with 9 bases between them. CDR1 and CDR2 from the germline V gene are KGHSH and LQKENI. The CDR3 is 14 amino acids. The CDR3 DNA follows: TGTGCCAGCTCACCCCTTGGCAGCTACAATGAGCAGTTCTTC. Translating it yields CASSPLGSYNEQFF.

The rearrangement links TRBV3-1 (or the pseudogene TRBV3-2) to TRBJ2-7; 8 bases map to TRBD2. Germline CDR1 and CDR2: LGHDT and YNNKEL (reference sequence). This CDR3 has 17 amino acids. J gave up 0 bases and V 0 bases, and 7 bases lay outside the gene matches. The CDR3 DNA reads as TGTGCCAGCAGCCAAGATCACGGCGGGGGGTACTCCTACGAGCAGTACTTC. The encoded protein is CASSQDHGGGYSYEQYF.

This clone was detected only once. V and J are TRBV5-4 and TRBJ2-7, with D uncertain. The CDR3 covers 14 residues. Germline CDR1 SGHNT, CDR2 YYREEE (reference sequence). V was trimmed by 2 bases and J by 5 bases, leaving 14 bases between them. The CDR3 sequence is CASSFSAAVDEQYF. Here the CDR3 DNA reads TGTGCCAGCAGCTTCTCGGCGGCTGTAGACGAGCAGTACTTC.